This T cell receptor beta chain appears in the sequencing data of a study of blood T cell repertoires in COVID-19. Study details: From the United States, Italy and Spain came samples of acute and convalescent COVID-19.

The germline V gene encodes CDR1 SGDLS and CDR2 YYNGEE. The CDR3 runs to 14 residues. Trimming took off 3 bases at V and 8 bases at J, with 15 bases between the two ends. This clone was seen just once. Authors' analysis steps: Amplifying reference gene primers gave estimates of nucleated cell counts. The method was immunoSEQ multiplex PCR; TCRdb's version includes in-frame clones alone and lacks a portion of them. V, J and clone size reflect that table, while D and trimming were determined from the DNA. Of 150,000 to 200,000 clones in the sample, roughly 85% were seen once. The genes are TRBV9 and TRBJ2-1, with D possibly being TRBD2 (6 bases). Source material: peripheral blood. This clonotype was obtained from an older woman with acute or convalescent COVID-19. The CDR3: CASSAGDSFDEQFF. The CDR3 nucleotides read TGTGCCAGCAGCGCGGGGGACTCGTTCGATGAGCAGTTCTTC.